Sequencing of this T cell receptor (beta chain) was carried out in a study of blood T cell repertoires in COVID-19. About the study: T cells, B-cell-depleted T cells, or PBMCs supplied cDNA or gDNA.

Trimming at V came to 5 bases and at J to 2 bases, leaving 8 bases not matched to a gene. The CDR3 has 15 amino acids. Looked up from germline, CDR1 is MDHEN and CDR2 is SYDVKM. Participants, roughly 18 to 100 years old, spanned around 25 US areas. TCRdb's table, derived via immunoSEQ multiplex PCR, lists solely in-frame clones and lacks some. The sample includes about 160,000 clones, about 80% of them seen just once. Sequencing was performed on PBMCs or T cells enriched from blood (not recorded which). This chain uses TRBV28 with TRBJ2-7; the match to TRBD1 covers 8 bases. The sequence came from a woman aged 55-69 years who had recovered from COVID-19. The CDR3 region has the DNA TGTGCCAGCAGTGGGGTGGGGACAGGAACCTACGAGCAGTACTTC. It is translated as CASSGVGTGTYEQYF.